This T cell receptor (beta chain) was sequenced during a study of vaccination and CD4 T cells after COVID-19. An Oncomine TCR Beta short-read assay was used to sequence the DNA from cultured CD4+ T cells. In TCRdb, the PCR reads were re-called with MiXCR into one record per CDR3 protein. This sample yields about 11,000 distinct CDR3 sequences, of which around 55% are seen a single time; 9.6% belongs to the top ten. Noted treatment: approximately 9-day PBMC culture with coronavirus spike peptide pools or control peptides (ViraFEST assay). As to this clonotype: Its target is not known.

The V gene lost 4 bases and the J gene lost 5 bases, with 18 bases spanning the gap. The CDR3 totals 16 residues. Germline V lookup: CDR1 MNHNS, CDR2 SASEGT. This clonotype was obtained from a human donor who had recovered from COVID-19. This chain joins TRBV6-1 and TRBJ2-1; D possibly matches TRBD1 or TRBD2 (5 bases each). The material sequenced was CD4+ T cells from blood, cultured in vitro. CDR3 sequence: CASSAQRFGGDNEQFF. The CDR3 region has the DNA TGTGCCAGCAGTGCCCAGAGATTTGGGGGTGACAATGAGCAGTTCTTC.